This T cell receptor beta chain comes out of a study of tumor and adjacent non-tumor tissue in lung cancer. Overall study context: Stage I to III disease affected roughly 10 men and roughly five women aged roughly 31 to 76.

No cell sorting was done before RNA was extracted from the tissue. V shed 7 bases and J 8 bases; nucleotides not matched to a gene: 6. The CDR3 loop spans 13 amino acids. About this clonotype: What it binds is not known.

Regarding the study as a whole: Tumor TCR diversity, when higher, was linked to shorter survival. Compared with tumor, normal lung showed significantly lower TCR diversity. In normal lung, the top 100 clones were significantly more dominant than in tumor.

TCRbeta libraries were built with three rounds of nested PCR, modified from ARM-PCR. From the multiplex PCR reads, TCRdb called clonotypes with MiXCR, one entry per CDR3 protein. The table has 200,000 to 250,000 distinct CDR3 sequences, about 71% seen once. Sequenced input: lung tumor tissue. This chain connects TRBV12-3 or TRBV12-4 to TRBJ2-1; 9 bases fit TRBD2. The TCR was taken from a man between 60 and 75 years old with non-small cell lung cancer. The CDR3 nucleotides read TGTGCCAGCAATCTAGCGGGAAGGGATGAGCAGTTCTTC. It translates to CASNLAGRDEQFF.